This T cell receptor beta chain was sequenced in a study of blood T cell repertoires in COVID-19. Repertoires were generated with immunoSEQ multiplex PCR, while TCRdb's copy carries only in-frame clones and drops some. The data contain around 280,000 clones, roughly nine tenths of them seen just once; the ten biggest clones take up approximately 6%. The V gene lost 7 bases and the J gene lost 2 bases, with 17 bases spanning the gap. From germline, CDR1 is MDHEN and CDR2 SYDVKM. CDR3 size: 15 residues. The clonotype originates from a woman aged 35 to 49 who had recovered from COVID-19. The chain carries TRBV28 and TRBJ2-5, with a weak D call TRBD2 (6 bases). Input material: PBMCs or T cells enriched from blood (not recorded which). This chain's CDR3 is CASTEGLNSQETQYF. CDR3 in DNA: TGTGCCAGCACTGAAGGACTAAACTCTCAAGAGACCCAGTACTTC.